This TCR beta chain was retrieved from a study of blood T cell repertoires in COVID-19. Background on the study: Sites in the United States, Italy and Spain provided acute and convalescent COVID-19 samples.

Original processing methods: For nucleated cells, counts were estimated from reference gene primer amplification. Data came from immunoSEQ multiplex PCR; TCRdb stores just in-frame clones and leaves some out. V and J calls plus clone size are reproduced from that table; the DNA served to infer D and trimming. The sample consists of around 300,000 clones, 86% of them appearing once. This clone came up a few times. The germline V and J ends were trimmed by 0 bases and 4 bases, with 8 bases remaining between them. The CDR3 runs 14 residues. Germline CDR1 is SGDLS and CDR2 is YYNGEE. The clonotype comes from a woman aged 25 to 39 with active or convalescent COVID-19. The specimen was peripheral blood. The chain employs TRBV9 and TRBJ1-5; weak D call: TRBD1 (5 bases). CDR3 in DNA: TGTGCCAGCAGCGTAGAACCAGGGAATCAGCCCCAGCATTTT. Its protein product is CASSVEPGNQPQHF.